Listed here are 5 T cell receptor beta chains from one sample, sequenced in a study of Graves' ophthalmopathy and Graves' hyperthyroidism. Amplification of the TCR beta CDR3 regions used RNA transcripts (as template). First-round RT-PCR with HTBI primers preceded a second-round multiplex PCR. TCRdb independently ran MiXCR on the multiplex PCR reads; one entry per CDR3 protein. The sample lists roughly 350,000 distinct CDR3 sequences, about 18% seen once, with roughly 2.3% in the top ten. The sample comprised peripheral blood. These receptors were taken from an adult woman with stable Graves' hyperthyroidism.

This clonotype was detected ten times or more. This chain joins TRBV29-1 and TRBJ2-5; D might be TRBD1 or TRBD2, each matching 5 bases. This CDR3 comprises 12 residues. Trimming cost V 4 bases and J 3 bases, with 9 bases left between them. From germline, CDR1 is SQVTM and CDR2 ANQGSEA. CDR3 DNA sequence: TGCAGCGTTGCAAGGGGAGAAGAGACCCAGTACTTC. It translates to CSVARGEETQYF.

The table lists this clonotype with many counts. The V gene is TRBV7-9, the J gene TRBJ1-2, with a weak D call TRBD1 (5 bases). The CDR3 is 14 residues long. The germline V and J ends were trimmed by 1 base and 5 bases, with 11 bases remaining between them. Looked up from germline, CDR1 is SEHNR and CDR2 is FQNEAQ (reference sequence). In DNA, the CDR3 is TGTGCCAGCAGCTTAGATTCGGGGCGATATGGCTACACCTTC. Amino acids: CASSLDSGRYGYTF.

The table lists this clonotype with many counts. The chain is built from TRBV11-2 and TRBJ2-5, with 9 bases aligning to TRBD2. Germline trimming cut 5 bases from V and 4 bases from J; bases unmatched to any gene: 8. The CDR3 loop spans 15 amino acids. CDR1 and CDR2 (germline): SGHAT, FQNNGV. The CDR3 DNA sequence: TGTGCCAGCAGCCAACTCACGACTAGCGGAGAGACCCAGTACTTC. Encoded protein: CASSQLTTSGETQYF. Together with reference TRBV11-2 and TRBJ2-5, the CDR3 gives the full variable domain: EAGVAQSPRYKIIEKRQSVAFWCNPISGHATLYWYQQILGQGPKLLIQFQNNGVVDDSQLPKDRFSAERLKGVDSTLKIQPAKLEDSAVYLCASSQLTTSGETQYFGPGTRLLVL.

Comments on this clonotype: One end of the junction fails to match germline, which may point to a read error. V is TRBV4-3 and J is TRBJ1-3; D is uncertain. Germline lookup yields CDR1 LGHNA and CDR2 YSLEER. This CDR3 is built from 15 residues. The CDR3 sequence is CASSQVSSSRNTIYF. The CDR3 region has the DNA TGCGCCAGCAGCCAAGTATCTTCGTCTAGAAACACTATATATTTT.

There are many counts of this clonotype. This sequence joins TRBV30 and TRBJ2-2, with no clear D. Trimming removed 4 bases at V and 6 bases at J, with 9 bases between. The CDR3 covers 12 residues. Germline CDR1 is GTSNPN and CDR2 is SVGIG (reference sequence). This CDR3 reads CAWTVDAGELFF. The CDR3 DNA sequence: TGTGCCTGGACAGTAGATGCCGGGGAGCTGTTTTTT.